This TCR beta chain emerged from a study of cytomegalovirus exposure and HLA in healthy donors. With 60 Vbeta and 13 Jbeta primers, the PCR was carried out. Clones were sequenced by immunoSEQ multiplex PCR, and TCRdb holds only the in-frame ones, with some missing. The table includes about 230,000 clones, roughly 78% detected once. With V trimmed by 4 bases and J by 2 bases, 4 bases remained unmatched. This CDR3 spans 16 amino acids. From germline, CDR1 is SGHRS and CDR2 YFSETQ. This chain uses TRBV5-1 with TRBJ2-1, with TRBD2 matching over 12 bases. Sequenced: PBMCs. This TCR derives from a boy aged 5-17 years in good health and CMV-seronegative. As DNA, the CDR3 is TGCGCCAGCAGCCCGAGGACTAGCGGGGCCTACAATGAGCAGTTCTTC. Translating it yields CASSPRTSGAYNEQFF. The full variable domain, rest sourced from reference TRBV5-1 and TRBJ2-1, is KAGVTQTPRYLIKTRGQQVTLSCSPISGHRSVSWYQQTPGQGLQFLFEYFSETQRNKGNFPGRFSGRQFSNSRSEMNVSTLELGDSALYLCASSPRTSGAYNEQFFGPGTRLTVL.